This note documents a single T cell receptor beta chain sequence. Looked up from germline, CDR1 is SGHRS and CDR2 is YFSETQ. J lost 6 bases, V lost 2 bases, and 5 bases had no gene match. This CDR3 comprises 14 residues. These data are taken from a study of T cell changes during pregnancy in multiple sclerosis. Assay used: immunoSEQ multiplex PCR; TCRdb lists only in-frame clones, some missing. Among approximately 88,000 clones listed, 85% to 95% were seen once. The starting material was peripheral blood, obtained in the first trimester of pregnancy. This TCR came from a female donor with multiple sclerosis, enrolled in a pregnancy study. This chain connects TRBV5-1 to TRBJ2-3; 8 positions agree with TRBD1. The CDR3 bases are TGCGCCAGCAGCTTTGACAGGGGTTCGGATACGCAGTATTTT. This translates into CASSFDRGSDTQYF.